The sequence of this T cell receptor (beta chain) was determined in a study of metastatic and nonmetastatic thyroid tumors. All patients reached thyroid surgery having received no treatment beforehand. CDR1 MNHEY and CDR2 SVGEGT come from the germline V gene. The V end lost 4 bases, the J end lost 0 bases, and 12 bases lay between the germline ends. CDR3 length equals 15 residues. By share, this clone counts as medium-sized. With MiXCR, TCRdb called clones anew from the PCR reads. The profile shows 7,800 or so clones, around 19% of them singletons. The sequence was collected from a female donor with papillary thyroid cancer or a benign thyroid nodule (not recorded which). Some clones in this sample may be carry-over from other donors' samples. Sequencing input: adjacent normal tissue. This chain uses TRBV6-2 or TRBV6-3 with TRBJ1-1; D ambiguous. The CDR3: CASSFGIYMNTEAFF. The CDR3 coding sequence is TGTGCCAGCAGTTTTGGGATCTACATGAACACTGAAGCTTTCTTT.